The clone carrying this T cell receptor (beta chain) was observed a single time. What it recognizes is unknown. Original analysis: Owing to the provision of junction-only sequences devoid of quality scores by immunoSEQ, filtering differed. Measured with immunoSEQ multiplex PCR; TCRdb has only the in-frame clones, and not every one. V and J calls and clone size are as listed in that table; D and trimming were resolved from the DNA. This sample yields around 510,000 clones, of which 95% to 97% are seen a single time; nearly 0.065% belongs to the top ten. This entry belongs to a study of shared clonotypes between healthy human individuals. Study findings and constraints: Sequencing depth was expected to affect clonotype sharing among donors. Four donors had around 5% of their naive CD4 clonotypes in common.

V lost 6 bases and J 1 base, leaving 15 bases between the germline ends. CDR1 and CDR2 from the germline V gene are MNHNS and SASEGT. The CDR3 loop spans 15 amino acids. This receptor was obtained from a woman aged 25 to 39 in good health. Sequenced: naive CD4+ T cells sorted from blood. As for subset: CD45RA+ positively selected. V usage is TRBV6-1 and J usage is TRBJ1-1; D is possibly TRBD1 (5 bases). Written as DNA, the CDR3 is TGTGCCAGCAGCGCCGGGACCGGGAAGAACACTGAAGCTTTCTTT. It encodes CASSAGTGKNTEAFF.